The rows below give T cell receptor beta chains drawn from one sample of a study of a mutant IDH1 vaccine in newly diagnosed glioma. Using immunoSEQ multiplex PCR, the repertoire was profiled, and TCRdb retains in-frame clones only, with some absent. Here the sample spans tens of thousands of clones, about four fifths being singletons. These receptors' targets are unknown. This specimen was PBMCs, taken from a glioma patient whose treatment included an IDH1 peptide vaccine. The receptor set was obtained from a man in his forties with glioma. CDR3s include the opening cysteine and the closing phenylalanine or tryptophan. The D gene is left open where the match is weak. Not all rows give a size; the values are once, few, many and, for expanded clones, a class.

j_call d_call clone_size v_call cdr3_aa cdr3_nt
TRBJ2-5 . . TRBV5-4 CASSHGSGQETQYF TGTGCCAGCAGCCATGGCAGCGGCCAAGAGACCCAGTACTTC
TRBJ2-1 . . TRBV7-6 CASSLAVVAVEQFF TGTGCCAGCAGCTTAGCTGTCGTTGCGGTGGAGCAGTTCTTC
TRBJ2-7 . . TRBV7-5 CARSFYQDGYEQYF TGTGCCAGAAGCTTTTACCAGGACGGCTACGAGCAGTACTTC
TRBJ2-2 . . TRBV5-6 CASSIQAGTGELFF TGTGCCAGCAGCATTCAGGCGGGGACCGGGGAGCTGTTTTTT
TRBJ2-1 TRBD1 . TRBV28 CASSFRQGAWRVNEQFF TGTGCCAGCAGTTTTCGGCAGGGGGCGTGGAGGGTCAATGAGCAGTTCTTC
TRBJ2-1 TRBD2 once TRBV28 CASRTPSGKMNEQFF TGTGCCAGTAGAACCCCTAGCGGAAAGATGAATGAGCAGTTCTTC
TRBJ2-3 . . TRBV7-9 CASSQAGMPTDTQYF TGTGCCAGCAGCCAAGCCGGCATGCCCACAGATACGCAGTATTTT
TRBJ2-7 TRBD2 . TRBV4-2 CASSQVVAGGNYGQYF TGTGCCAGCAGCCAAGTGGTAGCGGGAGGGAATTACGGGCAGTACTTC
TRBJ2-1 . . TRBV4-3 CASSPRGRGWLGQFF TGCGCCAGCAGCCCGAGGGGGCGGGGATGGCTGGGGCAGTTCTTC
TRBJ1-4 . once TRBV4-1 CASSQVGWGEKLFF TGCGCCAGCAGCCAAGTAGGGTGGGGTGAAAAACTGTTTTTT
TRBJ1-5 . . TRBV6-1 CASSGLTGLNQPQHF TGTGCCAGCAGCGGCCTTACAGGTCTGAATCAGCCCCAGCATTTT
TRBJ2-3 TRBD2 . TRBV7-3 CASSATSGGHLNTQYF TGTGCCAGCAGCGCTACAAGCGGGGGCCATTTAAATACGCAGTATTTT
TRBJ1-2 TRBD1 . TRBV19 CASSPRTGSYGYTF TGTGCCAGTAGTCCCCGGACAGGGAGCTATGGCTACACCTTC
TRBJ2-7 TRBD1 . TRBV7-2 CASSSRQGAFYEQYF TGTGCCAGCAGCTCGCGACAGGGGGCTTTCTACGAGCAGTACTTC
TRBJ1-5 . . TRBV30 CAWSVGQFNQPQHF TGTGCCTGGAGTGTCGGGCAGTTCAATCAGCCCCAGCATTTT
TRBJ2-7 . . TRBV29-1 CSVVQPYEQYF TGCAGCGTTGTACAGCCCTACGAGCAGTACTTC
TRBJ1-6 . few TRBV9 CASSVAGTPNSPLHF TGTGCCAGCAGCGTAGCTGGGACACCTAATTCACCCCTCCACTTT
TRBJ1-2 . . TRBV4-1 CASSQGGGNYGYTF TGCGCCAGCAGCCAGGGCGGGGGCAACTATGGCTACACCTTC
TRBJ2-2 . few TRBV6-4 CASSDKTTGELFF TGTGCCAGCAGTGATAAGACCACCGGGGAGCTGTTTTTT
TRBJ1-4 . . TRBV7-2 CASSRGLNEKLFF TGTGCCAGCAGCCGGGGCCTTAATGAAAAACTGTTTTTT
TRBJ2-7 TRBD1 . TRBV10-3 CAISEDRDSYEQYF TGTGCCATCAGTGAGGACAGGGACTCCTACGAGCAGTACTTC
TRBJ2-3 . . TRBV9 CASSVVLGRGTDTQYF TGTGCCAGCAGCGTAGTATTAGGAAGAGGGACAGATACGCAGTATTTT
TRBJ2-3 TRBD2 . TRBV30 CAWDLLAPPTDTQYF TGTGCCTGGGACCTACTAGCGCCACCAACGGATACGCAGTATTTT
TRBJ2-5 . . TRBV10-3 CAISESGGASETQYF TGTGCCATCAGTGAGTCGGGGGGCGCATCAGAGACCCAGTACTTC
TRBJ2-1 TRBD2 few TRBV19 CASRGDRTSGNEQFF TGTGCCAGTAGAGGGGATCGGACTAGCGGAAATGAGCAGTTCTTC
TRBJ2-1 . . TRBV6-5 CASSSRGSYNEQFF TGTGCCAGCAGTTCTCGGGGTTCCTACAATGAGCAGTTCTTC
TRBJ2-5 TRBD1 few TRBV7-7 CASSSGTGRLETQYF TGTGCTAGCAGCTCCGGGACAGGGCGGTTGGAGACCCAGTACTTC
TRBJ2-3 TRBD2 few TRBV7-2 CASSPPPSGRTADTQYF TGTGCCAGCAGCCCCCCCCCTAGCGGGAGGACCGCAGATACGCAGTATTTT
TRBJ2-1 TRBD1 . TRBV15 CATSTGQGNEQFF TGTGCCACCAGTACGGGACAGGGAAATGAGCAGTTCTTC
TRBJ2-1 TRBD1 . TRBV10-1 CASSALGQGGRNEQFF TGCGCCAGCAGTGCCCTCGGACAGGGGGGTAGGAATGAGCAGTTCTTC
TRBJ2-1 TRBD2 . TRBV5-4 CASSDRAGGDEQFF TGTGCCAGCAGCGACCGGGCCGGGGGGGATGAGCAGTTCTTC
TRBJ1-5 . . TRBV6-1 CASSDRGLGGSNQPQHF TGTGCCAGCAGTGATAGGGGGTTAGGGGGGAGCAATCAGCCCCAGCATTTT
TRBJ1-5 . . TRBV19 CASRAGQPQHF TGTGCCAGTAGAGCTGGTCAGCCCCAGCATTTT
TRBJ1-1 . few TRBV28 CASNPGGGNTEAFF TGTGCCAGCAATCCCGGCGGCGGGAACACTGAAGCTTTCTTT
TRBJ1-4 . . TRBV23-1 CASSQSLGTTDDEKLFF TGCGCCAGCAGTCAATCCTTGGGAACCACGGACGATGAAAAACTGTTTTTT
TRBJ1-4 TRBD1 . TRBV19 CASSRQGREKLFF TGTGCCAGTAGCCGACAGGGGCGGGAAAAACTGTTTTTT
TRBJ2-5 . few TRBV28 CASSLIMGTQYF TGTGCCAGCAGTTTGATTATGGGGACCCAGTACTTC
TRBJ1-2 . . TRBV14 CASSHSGISVGYTF TGTGCCAGCAGCCACTCTGGGATTTCCGTCGGCTACACCTTC
TRBJ2-3 TRBD2 . TRBV7-7 CASSDMPGLAGGDTQYF TGTGCTAGCAGCGATATGCCGGGACTAGCGGGGGGAGATACGCAGTATTTT
TRBJ1-3 . . TRBV15 CATSNPSGGENTIYF TGTGCCACCAGCAACCCATCCGGGGGGGAAAACACCATATATTTT
TRBJ1-5 . . TRBV6-6 CASSYSRRLGDQPQHF TGTGCCAGCAGTTATTCTAGGCGACTCGGGGATCAGCCCCAGCATTTT
TRBJ1-1 . . TRBV15 CATSRGPKGNTEAFF TGTGCCACCAGCAGAGGTCCTAAGGGGAACACTGAAGCTTTCTTT
TRBJ2-1 . . TRBV7-2 CASSLASGFYNEQFF TGTGCCAGCAGCTTAGCGAGCGGGTTCTACAATGAGCAGTTCTTC
TRBJ2-3 . . TRBV4-2 CASSQDPTGLTDTQYF TGTGCCAGCAGCCAAGACCCAACGGGGCTGACAGATACGCAGTATTTT
TRBJ2-7 . . TRBV18 CASSPNEGLYEQYF TGTGCCAGCTCACCGAATGAGGGGCTCTACGAGCAGTACTTC
TRBJ2-7 TRBD1 . TRBV11-2 CASSLETGGFYEQYF TGTGCCAGCAGCTTAGAGACAGGGGGCTTCTACGAGCAGTACTTC
TRBJ1-5 . few TRBV30 CAWSVRSGLLPQHF TGTGCCTGGAGTGTCCGAAGCGGTCTGTTGCCCCAGCATTTT
TRBJ2-7 . . TRBV2 CASGEEIYEQYF TGTGCCAGCGGGGAAGAGATCTACGAGCAGTACTTC
TRBJ1-2 . . TRBV5-1 CASSLDRSIYTF TGCGCCAGCAGCTTGGACCGATCTATCTACACCTTC
TRBJ2-7 . once TRBV10-2 CASTQGTYEQYF TGCGCCAGCACTCAGGGGACCTACGAGCAGTACTTC
TRBJ2-7 . . TRBV7-9 CASSWAGHEQYF TGTGCCAGCAGCTGGGCGGGACACGAGCAGTACTTC
TRBJ2-5 . . TRBV5-1 CASSFQPGTGEAQYF TGCGCCAGCAGCTTCCAGCCCGGGACGGGGGAGGCCCAGTACTTC
TRBJ2-1 . . TRBV21-1 CASSPRSSGGLYNEQFF TGTGCCAGCAGCCCCCGATCTAGCGGGGGCCTCTACAATGAGCAGTTCTTC
TRBJ2-7 . . TRBV7-9 CASSLALTDSYEQYF TGTGCCAGCAGCTTAGCGCTAACGGACAGCTACGAGCAGTACTTC
TRBJ2-7 . once TRBV7-2 CASSPTGLEQYF TGTGCCAGCAGCCCAACTGGGCTCGAGCAGTACTTC